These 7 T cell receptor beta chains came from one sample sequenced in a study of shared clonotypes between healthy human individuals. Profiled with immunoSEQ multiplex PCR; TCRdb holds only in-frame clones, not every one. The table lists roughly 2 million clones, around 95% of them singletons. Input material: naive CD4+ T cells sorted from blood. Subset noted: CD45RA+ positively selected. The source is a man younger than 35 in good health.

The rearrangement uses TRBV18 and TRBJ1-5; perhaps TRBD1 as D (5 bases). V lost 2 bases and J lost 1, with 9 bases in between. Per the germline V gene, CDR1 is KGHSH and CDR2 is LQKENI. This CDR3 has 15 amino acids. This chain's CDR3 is CASSPSGTSNQPQHF. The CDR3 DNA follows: TGTGCCAGCTCACCATCTGGGACCAGCAATCAGCCCCAGCATTTT.

CDR3 coding DNA: TGTGCCAGCAGCCAGGGAAGGGATCGCAATGAGCAGTTCTTC. Protein sequence: CASSQGRDRNEQFF. The V call is TRBV7-9, the J call TRBJ2-1; maybe TRBD1 (5 bases). V was clipped by 5 bases and J by 6 bases, with 14 bases between them. The germline gives CDR1 SEHNR, CDR2 FQNEAQ (reference sequence). CDR3 length equals 14 residues.

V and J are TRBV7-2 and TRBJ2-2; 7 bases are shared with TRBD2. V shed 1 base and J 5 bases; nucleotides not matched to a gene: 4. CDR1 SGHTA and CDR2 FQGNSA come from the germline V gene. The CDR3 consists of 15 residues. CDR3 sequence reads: CASSLGRRGTGELFF. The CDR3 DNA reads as TGTGCCAGCAGCTTAGGACGGCGGGGGACCGGGGAGCTGTTTTTT. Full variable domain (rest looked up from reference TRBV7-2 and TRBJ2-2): GAGVSQSPSNKVTEKGKDVELRCDPISGHTALYWYRQSLGQGLEFLIYFQGNSAPDKSGLPSDRFSAERTGGSVSTLTIQRTQQEDSAVYLCASSLGRRGTGELFFGEGSRLTVL.

The CDR3 loop is CASQPNIGFLPYEQYF. The CDR3 bases are TGTGCCAGCCAGCCCAATATTGGGTTTCTCCCCTACGAGCAGTACTTC. This rearrangement joins TRBV27 to TRBJ2-7; D uncertain. CDR1 is MNHEY, CDR2 SMNVEV, per germline (reference sequence). The CDR3 spans 16 residues. Trimming stripped 8 bases from V and 2 bases from J, with 22 bases between.

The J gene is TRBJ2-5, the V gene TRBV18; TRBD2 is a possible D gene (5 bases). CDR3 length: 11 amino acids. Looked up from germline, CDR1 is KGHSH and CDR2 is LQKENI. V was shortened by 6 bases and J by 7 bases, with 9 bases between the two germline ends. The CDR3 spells CASSLEGTQYF. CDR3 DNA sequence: TGTGCCAGCTCCCTCGAGGGGACCCAGTACTTC.

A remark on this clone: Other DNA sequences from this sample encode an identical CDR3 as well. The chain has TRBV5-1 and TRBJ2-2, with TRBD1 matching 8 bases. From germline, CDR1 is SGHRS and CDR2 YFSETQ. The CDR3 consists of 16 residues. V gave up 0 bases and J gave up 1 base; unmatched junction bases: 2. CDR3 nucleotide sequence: TGCGCCAGCAGCTTGGCTGGGACAGGGAACACCGGGGAGCTGTTTTTT. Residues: CASSLAGTGNTGELFF.

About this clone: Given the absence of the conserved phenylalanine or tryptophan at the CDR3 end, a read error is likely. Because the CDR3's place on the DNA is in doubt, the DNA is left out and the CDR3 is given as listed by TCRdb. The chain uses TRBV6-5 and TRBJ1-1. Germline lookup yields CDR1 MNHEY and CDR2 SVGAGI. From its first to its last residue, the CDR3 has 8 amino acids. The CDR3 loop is CASSYLEK.